This is a list of T cell receptor beta chains from one sample in a study of shared clonotypes between healthy human individuals. TCRdb keeps only in-frame clones here, not all; method: immunoSEQ multiplex PCR. The table includes more than 2 million clones, about 95% detected once. Sequencing input: naive CD4+ T cells sorted from blood. These receptors all come from a man in his late teens or twenties in good health. The CDR3 runs from the conserved cysteine through the conserved F or W. A D gene is named only where the DNA matches it firmly. Not every row has a clone size; where given, it reads once, few, many or a size class.

TRBV30,.,13,TRBJ1-5,.,CAWGSGSNQPQHF
TRBV7-9,once,17,TRBJ2-7,TRBD2,CASSLAIRLAGGYEQYF
TRBV27,.,15,TRBJ2-1,.,CAIKGGESSYNEQFF
TRBV5-8,.,12,TRBJ1-1,.,CASLLEDTEAFF
TRBV18,once,14,TRBJ2-5,.,CASSPQVSGETQYF
TRBV11-2,.,15,TRBJ1-3,.,CASSLAGASVDTIYF
TRBV6-1,.,13,TRBJ2-2,.,CASSARGSGELFF
TRBV6-5,.,15,TRBJ2-7,TRBD2,CASSLGAREGLVQYF
TRBV6-5,.,14,TRBJ2-3,.,CASSYHGRGNTQYF
TRBV2,.,13,TRBJ2-2,.,CASREDSVGELFF
TRBV19,.,14,TRBJ2-1,.,CASSTRGPYNEQFF
TRBV2,.,14,TRBJ1-2,TRBD1,CASSVDRINYGYTF
TRBV7-2,.,15,TRBJ2-5,.,CASSQTIRAGETQYF
TRBV5-6,.,11,TRBJ2-7,.,CASSVNYEQYF
TRBV29-1,.,13,TRBJ2-7,TRBD1,CSVAGRGSYEQYF
TRBV5-1,.,15,TRBJ1-5,.,CASSLEAGNNQPQHF
TRBV18,.,16,TRBJ1-5,TRBD1,CASSPYQGAGNQPQHF
TRBV11-3,.,18,TRBJ1-2,.,CASSPRSQQGLSNYGYTF
TRBV27,.,16,TRBJ2-7,.,CASSLSQRLISYEQYF
TRBV9,once,14,TRBJ2-2,.,CASSAPGLTGELFF
TRBV11-2,.,13,TRBJ2-5,.,CASNMGAQETQYF
TRBV28,.,15,TRBJ2-7,TRBD1,CASTGTGVASYEQYF
TRBV7-9,.,12,TRBJ2-7,.,CASSSNHYEQYF
TRBV2,.,12,TRBJ2-7,.,CASSDNINEQYF
TRBV5-1,.,16,TRBJ2-1,TRBD2,CASSLAILAGANEQFF
TRBV11-2,.,13,TRBJ1-5,.,CASSLGSVQPQHF
TRBV7-3,.,17,TRBJ2-2,.,CASSFPVGGRNTGELFF
TRBV7-9,once,15,TRBJ1-1,.,CASSRDRTTNPEAFF
TRBV6-5,.,14,TRBJ1-5,.,CASSWGLKDQPQHF
TRBV6-1,.,13,TRBJ2-7,TRBD1,CASSEYGQGEQYF
TRBV15,once,13,TRBJ1-1,.,CATARGGSTEAFF
TRBV6-6,.,16,TRBJ1-5,.,CASSYVGKGSNQPQHF
TRBV28,.,15,TRBJ2-7,.,CASSLYPGTGGEQYF
TRBV7-3,.,14,TRBJ2-1,TRBD1,CASSLDRAGNEQFF
TRBV7-2,.,14,TRBJ1-3,.,CASSLASMLNTIYF
TRBV10-3,.,14,TRBJ1-3,.,CARRRFGFGNTIYF
TRBV4-1,.,14,TRBJ2-7,.,CASSRGTRGYEQYF
TRBV7-6,once,13,TRBJ1-5,.,CASSLAIDQPQHF
TRBV5-1,.,17,TRBJ1-6,TRBD1,CASSFQTGSNTHSPLHF
TRBV6-5,.,14,TRBJ1-5,.,CASGRGQNNQPQHF
TRBV10-3,once,15,TRBJ2-7,.,CAISESGQGSYEQYF
TRBV11-2,.,13,TRBJ2-2,TRBD1,CASSQDRDGELFF
TRBV7-3,.,11,TRBJ2-1,.,CASSLGGEQFF
TRBV30,.,16,TRBJ2-2,TRBD2,CAWSDPGGKNTGELFF
TRBV5-1,.,13,TRBJ1-1,.,CASSFLEGTEAFF
TRBV30,.,17,TRBJ1-4,TRBD1,CAWSGGQTGGPNEKLFF
TRBV2,.,14,TRBJ2-7,TRBD1,CASSGDRQSYEQYF